This T cell receptor beta chain was sequenced for a study of cytomegalovirus exposure and HLA in healthy donors. The PCR contained 60 Vbeta and 13 Jbeta primers. The assay was immunoSEQ multiplex PCR, and TCRdb's table has in-frame clones only and misses some. Of 90,000 to 100,000 clones listed, 82% are singletons. From germline, CDR1 is SNHLY and CDR2 FYNNEI. Between the trimmed V and J ends, which lost 7 bases and 1 base, there was a span of 20 bases. The CDR3 loop spans 17 amino acids. Source material: PBMCs. The chain uses TRBV2 and TRBJ1-3, with D unclear. This TCR derives from a man in his fifties in good health and CMV-seronegative. CDR3 region: CASTSYPGQASGNTIYF. The CDR3 DNA sequence: TGTGCCAGCACCTCTTACCCAGGTCAGGCGTCTGGAAACACCATATATTTT.